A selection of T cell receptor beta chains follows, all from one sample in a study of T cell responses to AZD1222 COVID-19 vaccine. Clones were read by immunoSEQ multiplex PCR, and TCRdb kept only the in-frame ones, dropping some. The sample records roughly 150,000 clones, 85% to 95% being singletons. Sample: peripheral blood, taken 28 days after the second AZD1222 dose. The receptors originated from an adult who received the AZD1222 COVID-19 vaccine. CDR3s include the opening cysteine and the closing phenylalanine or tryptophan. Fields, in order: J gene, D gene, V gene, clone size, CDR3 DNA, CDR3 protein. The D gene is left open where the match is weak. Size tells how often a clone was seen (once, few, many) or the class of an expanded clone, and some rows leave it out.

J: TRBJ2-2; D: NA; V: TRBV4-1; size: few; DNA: TGCGCCAGCAGCCCCCGACTGATTAGTGGCGGGGAGCTGTTTTTT; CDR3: CASSPRLISGGELFF
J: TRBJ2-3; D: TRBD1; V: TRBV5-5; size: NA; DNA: TGTGCCAGCAGCATCTCCGGGACAGGGATCTTCACAGATACGCAGTATTTT; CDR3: CASSISGTGIFTDTQYF
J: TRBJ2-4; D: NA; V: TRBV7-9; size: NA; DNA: TGTGCCAGCAGCCCCCAAGTAGCCAAAAACATTCAGTACTTC; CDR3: CASSPQVAKNIQYF
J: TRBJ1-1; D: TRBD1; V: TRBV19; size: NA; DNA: TGTGCCAGTAGTATAGGGCAGGGGGCTGACACTGAAGCTTTCTTT; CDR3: CASSIGQGADTEAFF
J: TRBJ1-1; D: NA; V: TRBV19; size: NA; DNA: TGTGCCAGTAGTAGGGGCAGGCAGAACACTGAAGCTTTCTTT; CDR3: CASSRGRQNTEAFF
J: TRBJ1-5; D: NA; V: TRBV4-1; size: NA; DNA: TGCGCCAGCAGCCAAGGTGTTGTCACAAATCAGCCCCAGCATTTT; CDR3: CASSQGVVTNQPQHF
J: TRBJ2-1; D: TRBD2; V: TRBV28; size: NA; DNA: TGTGCCAGCAGTTCGGGACTAGCGGCGGGCAATGAGCAGTTCTTC; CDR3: CASSSGLAAGNEQFF
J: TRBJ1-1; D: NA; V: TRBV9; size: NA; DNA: TGTGCCAGCAGCGTGGGCCTCCTGGACACTGAAGCTTTCTTT; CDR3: CASSVGLLDTEAFF
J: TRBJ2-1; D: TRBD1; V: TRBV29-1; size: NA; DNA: TGCGCCGGACAGGGGGTGGTAGATGAGCAGTTCTTC; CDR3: CAGQGVVDEQFF
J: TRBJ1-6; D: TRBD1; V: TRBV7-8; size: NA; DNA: TGTGCCAGCAGCGTATCCGGGACAGGTCACTCACCCCTCCACTTT; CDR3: CASSVSGTGHSPLHF
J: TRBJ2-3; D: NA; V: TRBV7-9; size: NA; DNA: TGTGCCAGCAGCTTAGTTTCAAATACGCAGTATTTT; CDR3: CASSLVSNTQYF
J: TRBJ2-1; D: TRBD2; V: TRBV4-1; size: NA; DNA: TGCGCCAGCAGCCTAGCCGGGACTAGCGGAATCAATGAGCAGTTCTTC; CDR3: CASSLAGTSGINEQFF
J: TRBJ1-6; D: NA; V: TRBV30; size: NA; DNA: TGTGCCTGGACCCGGGATTATAATTCACCCCTCCACTTT; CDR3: CAWTRDYNSPLHF
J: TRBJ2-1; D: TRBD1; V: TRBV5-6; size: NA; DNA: TGTGCCAGCAGCTGGCAAACAGGGACAGGGAATCATGAGCAGTTCTTC; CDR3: CASSWQTGTGNHEQFF
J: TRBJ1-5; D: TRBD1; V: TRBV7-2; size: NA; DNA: TGTGCCAGCAGCTTACTAGGGGGCGGTCAGCCCCAGCATTTT; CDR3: CASSLLGGGQPQHF
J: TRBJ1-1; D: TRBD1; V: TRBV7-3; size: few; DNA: TGTGCCAGCAGCGAGGGGGCTTGGAACACTGAAGCTTTCTTT; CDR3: CASSEGAWNTEAFF
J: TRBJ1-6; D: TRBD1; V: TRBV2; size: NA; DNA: TGTGCCAGCACCGTGACAGGGAATAATTCACCCCTCCACTTT; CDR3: CASTVTGNNSPLHF
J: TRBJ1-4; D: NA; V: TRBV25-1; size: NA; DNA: TGTGCCAGCAGTGAACCGCGGCTTCGGACCGGGGAAAAACTGTTTTTT; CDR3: CASSEPRLRTGEKLFF
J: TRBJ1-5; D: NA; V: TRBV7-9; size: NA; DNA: TGTGCCAGCAGCTCCCGGGACGAGGATCAGCCCCAGCATTTT; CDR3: CASSSRDEDQPQHF
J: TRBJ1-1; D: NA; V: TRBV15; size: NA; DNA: TGTGCCACCAGCAGACCCGGGGAGCAGGTGGCTGAAGCTTTCTTT; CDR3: CATSRPGEQVAEAFF
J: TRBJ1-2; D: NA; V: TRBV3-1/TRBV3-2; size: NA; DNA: TGTGCCAGCAGCCAAGGCGGCAACACGGGAGGCTACACCTTC; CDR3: CASSQGGNTGGYTF
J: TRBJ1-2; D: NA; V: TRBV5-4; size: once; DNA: TGTGCCAGCAGCACCGGTTCGGGCTCGGACTATGGCTACACCTTC; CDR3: CASSTGSGSDYGYTF
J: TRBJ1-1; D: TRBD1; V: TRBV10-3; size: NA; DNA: TGTGCCATCAGTGAGTCGGGACAGGGGGCGTATACTGAAGCTTTCTTT; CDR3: CAISESGQGAYTEAFF
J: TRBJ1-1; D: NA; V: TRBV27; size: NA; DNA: TGTGCCACCAAGGACGGGGTGAACACTGAAGCTTTCTTT; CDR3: CATKDGVNTEAFF
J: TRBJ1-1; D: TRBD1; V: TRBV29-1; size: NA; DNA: TGCAGCGTTGAAGAAGGGATACAGGGGACTGAAGCTTTCTTT; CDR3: CSVEEGIQGTEAFF
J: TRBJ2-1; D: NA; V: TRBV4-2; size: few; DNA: TGTGCCAGCAGCCAAGATAGAACAGCGCAGGAGCAGTTCTTC; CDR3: CASSQDRTAQEQFF
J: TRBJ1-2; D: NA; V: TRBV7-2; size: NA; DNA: TGTGCCAGCAGCCCATCCTATACGGCCTATGGCTACACCTTC; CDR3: CASSPSYTAYGYTF
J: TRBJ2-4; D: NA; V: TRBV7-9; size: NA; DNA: TGTGCCAGCAGCTCGCCCCCAGTGGGAGTAGCGGAAAACATTCAGTACTTC; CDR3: CASSSPPVGVAENIQYF
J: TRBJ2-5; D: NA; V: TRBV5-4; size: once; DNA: TGTGCCAGCAGCTTGGGACAGAGTAAAGAGACCCAGTACTTC; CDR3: CASSLGQSKETQYF
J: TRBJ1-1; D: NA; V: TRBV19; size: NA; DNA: TGTGCCAGTAGTATGGGCACTGAAGCTTTCTTT; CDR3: CASSMGTEAFF
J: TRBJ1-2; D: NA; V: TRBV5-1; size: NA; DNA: TGCGCCAGCAGCGGGGGGACAAGTAACTATGGCTACACCTTC; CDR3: CASSGGTSNYGYTF
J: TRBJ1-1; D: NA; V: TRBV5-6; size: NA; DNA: TGTGCCAGCAGCTTGGTAAGCCGGGACACTGAAGCTTTCTTT; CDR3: CASSLVSRDTEAFF
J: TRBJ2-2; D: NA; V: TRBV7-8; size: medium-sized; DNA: TGTGCCAGCGCAAGGTCATCGGCCGGGGAGCTGTTTTTT; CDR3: CASARSSAGELFF
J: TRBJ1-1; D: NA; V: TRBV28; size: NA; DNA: TGTGCCAGCGATGGACAGTACACTGAAGCTTTCTTT; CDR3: CASDGQYTEAFF
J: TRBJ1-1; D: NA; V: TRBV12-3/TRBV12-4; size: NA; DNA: TGTGCCAGCAGTTGGTCGAACACTGAAGCTTTCTTT; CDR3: CASSWSNTEAFF
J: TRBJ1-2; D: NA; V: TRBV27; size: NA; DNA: TGTGCCAGCAGTTTATCCGCAGGAAACTATGGCTACACCTTC; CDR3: CASSLSAGNYGYTF
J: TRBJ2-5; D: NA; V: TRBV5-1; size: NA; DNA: TGCGCCAGCAGAAGGGGAGAACGGGAGACCCAGTACTTC; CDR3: CASRRGERETQYF
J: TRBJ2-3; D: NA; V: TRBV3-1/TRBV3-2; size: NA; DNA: TGTGCCAGCAGTCCGCGGGACTCCTCGCGAGGAGATACGCAGTATTTT; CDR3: CASSPRDSSRGDTQYF
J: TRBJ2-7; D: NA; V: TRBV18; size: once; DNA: TGTGCCAGCTCAGGCCAAGGACGGTACGAGCAGTACTTC; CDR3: CASSGQGRYEQYF
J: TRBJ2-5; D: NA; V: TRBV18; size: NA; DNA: TGTGCCAGCTCACCAACACAGCGAGAGACCCAGTACTTC; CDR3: CASSPTQRETQYF
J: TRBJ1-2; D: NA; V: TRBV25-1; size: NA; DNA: TGTGCCAGCAGTGGTCGACACTATGGTGGCTACACCTTC; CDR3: CASSGRHYGGYTF
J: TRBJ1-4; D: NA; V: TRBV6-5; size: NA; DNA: TGTGCCAGCAGTTACAGAGGCGGGACTAATGAAAAACTGTTTTTT; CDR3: CASSYRGGTNEKLFF
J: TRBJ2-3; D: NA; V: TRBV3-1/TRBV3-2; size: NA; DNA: TGTGCCAGCAGCCAAGAAAGGTCCTTCGGGGCAGATACGCAGTATTTT; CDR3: CASSQERSFGADTQYF
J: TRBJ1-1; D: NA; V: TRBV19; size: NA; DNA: TGTGCCAGTAGTACCGATCTGGGGGGAAGTACTGAAGCTTTCTTT; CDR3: CASSTDLGGSTEAFF
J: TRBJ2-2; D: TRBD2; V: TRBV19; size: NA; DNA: TGTGCCAGTAGTATACATCGGGGACTAGCGGAGAACACCGGGGAGCTGTTTTTT; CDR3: CASSIHRGLAENTGELFF
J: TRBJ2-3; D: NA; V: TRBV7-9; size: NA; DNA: TGTGCCAGCAGCTTCCTGACGGAAGCTAGCACAGATACGCAGTATTTT; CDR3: CASSFLTEASTDTQYF
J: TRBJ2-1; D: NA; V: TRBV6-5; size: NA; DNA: TGTGCCAGCAGCCAGGGCCAGCCCTACAATGAGCAGTTCTTC; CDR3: CASSQGQPYNEQFF
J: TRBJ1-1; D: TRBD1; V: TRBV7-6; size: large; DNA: TGTGCCAGCAGCTTAACGGAGGGGGCGAACACTGAAGCTTTCTTT; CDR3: CASSLTEGANTEAFF